This entry lists 12 T cell receptor beta chains sequenced from one sample in a study of cytomegalovirus exposure and HLA in healthy donors. Vbeta (60) and Jbeta (13) primers were used in the PCR. Libraries were prepared by immunoSEQ multiplex PCR; TCRdb keeps only in-frame clonotypes and omits some of them. Of 120,000 or so clones listed, 83% are singletons. The material sequenced was PBMCs. Every receptor here comes from a woman between 40 and 50 years old in good health and CMV-seropositive.

The chain combines TRBV27 with TRBJ2-7, with TRBD2 matching 12 bases. In germline, CDR1 is MNHEY, CDR2 SMNVEV (reference sequence). CDR3 length: 14 residues. Unmatched junction bases numbered 5, after V lost 5 bases and J lost 6 bases. In nucleotides, the CDR3 is TGTGCCAGCAGTCGACTAGCGGGAGAGTTCGAGCAGTACTTC. Translation: CASSRLAGEFEQYF.

The V call is TRBV7-6, the J call TRBJ1-4; possibly TRBD1 for D (5 bases). V lost 8 bases and J lost 0, with 22 bases in between. This CDR3 is built from 18 residues. Per germline, CDR1 SGHVS and CDR2 FNYEAQ. CDR3 protein: CASGLSLGQFATNEKLFF. CDR3 DNA sequence: TGTGCCAGCGGTCTAAGCTTGGGGCAGTTTGCAACTAATGAAAAACTGTTTTTT. Variable domain in full (rest from reference TRBV7-6 and TRBJ1-4): GAGVSQSPRYKVTKRGQDVALRCDPISGHVSLYWYRQALGQGPEFLTYFNYEAQQDKSGLPNDRFSAERPEGSISTLTIQRTEQRDSAMYRCASGLSLGQFATNEKLFFGSGTQLSVL.

The rearrangement uses TRBV13 and TRBJ2-7; TRBD1 might be the D (5 bases). The CDR3 extends over 13 amino acids. Germline loops: CDR1 PRHDT, CDR2 FYEKMQ (reference sequence). With 2 bases removed from V and 2 bases from J, the gap between germline ends came to 7 bases. As DNA, the CDR3 is TGTGCCAGCAGCTTACAGGGTACCTACGAGCAGTACTTC. This sequence encodes CASSLQGTYEQYF. Combining the CDR3 with reference TRBV13 and TRBJ2-7 gives the whole variable domain AAGVIQSPRHLIKEKRETATLKCYPIPRHDTVYWYQQGPGQDPQFLISFYEKMQSDKGSIPDRFSAQQFSDYHSELNMSSLELGDSALYFCASSLQGTYEQYFGPGTRLTVT.

The genes are TRBV19 and TRBJ2-3; a weak D match, TRBD2 (6 bases). The V end was cut by 6 bases, the J end by 2 bases, with 18 bases between. Germline assignment: CDR1 LNHDA and CDR2 SQIVND (reference sequence). This CDR3 spans 16 amino acids. The CDR3, as DNA: TGTGCCAGTAGAACCCGGGGAACTAGCTCCACAGATACGCAGTATTTT. Translation gives CASRTRGTSSTDTQYF.

The genes are TRBV6-6 and TRBJ1-2; D is uncertain. V was trimmed by 6 bases and J by 3 bases, leaving 8 bases between them. Per the germline V gene, CDR1 is MNHNY and CDR2 is SVGAGI (reference sequence). CDR3 length equals 12 residues. The CDR3 loop reads CASRQSDYGYTF. CDR3 coding DNA: TGTGCCAGCAGACAGTCGGACTATGGCTACACCTTC.

The chain is built from TRBV10-3 and TRBJ2-4; D is possibly TRBD2 (5 bases). Trimming removed 6 bases at V and 3 bases at J, with 9 bases between. This CDR3 has 13 amino acids. Germline-derived CDR1 and CDR2 are ENHRY and SYGVKD. CDR3 in amino acids: CAISDGDKNIQYF. The CDR3 bases are TGTGCCATCAGCGACGGGGACAAAAACATTCAGTACTTC.

The chain has TRBV27 and TRBJ2-3; D is ambiguous. CDR3 length equals 13 residues. V was shortened by 6 bases and J by 0 bases, with 7 bases between the two germline ends. Germline loops: CDR1 MNHEY, CDR2 SMNVEV (reference sequence). The CDR3 DNA is TGTGCCAGCAGACCCTATAGCACAGATACGCAGTATTTT. Its protein product is CASRPYSTDTQYF.

In DNA form, the CDR3 reads TGTGCCAGCGGGGCCGGCGGTGGCTACACCTTC. This codes for CASGAGGGYTF. This chain joins TRBV6-5 and TRBJ1-2; tentative D call: TRBD1 (5 bases). The CDR3 has 11 amino acids. Germline lookup yields CDR1 MNHEY and CDR2 SVGAGI. V shed 8 bases and J shed 7 bases, with 11 bases lying between them.

The sample holds one count of this clone. This sequence joins TRBV28 and TRBJ2-5; 8 bases align to TRBD2. CDR3 length: 14 amino acids. CDR1 and CDR2 (germline): MDHEN, SYDVKM. Unmatched junction bases numbered 3, after V lost 2 bases and J lost 4 bases. The CDR3 reads CASSLAGGGETQYF. The DNA of the CDR3 is TGTGCCAGCAGTTTAGCGGGGGGAGGAGAGACCCAGTACTTC.

The chain recombines TRBV11-3 with TRBJ2-5; 11 bases fit TRBD2. Germline V gene sequence: CDR1 SGHNT, CDR2 YENEEA. Losses at the gene ends were 2 bases for V and 5 bases for J; bases not matched to a gene: 7. The CDR3 consists of 16 residues. CDR3 in DNA: TGTGCCAGCAGCTTAAAATTAGCGGGAGGGCGCGAGACCCAGTACTTC. This codes for CASSLKLAGGRETQYF.

This rearrangement joins TRBV27 to TRBJ1-2; no firm D call. Trimming removed 5 bases from V and 2 bases from J, with 9 bases in between. This CDR3 is 13 amino acids long. Germline V CDR1 and CDR2: MNHEY, SMNVEV (reference sequence). DNA for the CDR3: TGTGCCAGCAGTCAAAGTCTAAACTATGGCTACACCTTC. This codes for CASSQSLNYGYTF.

This clone occurred once. J is TRBJ1-2 and V is TRBV14; D ambiguous. The CDR3 length is 13 residues. The germline V and J ends were trimmed by 0 bases and 3 bases, with 5 bases remaining between them. Germline V lookup: CDR1 SGHDN, CDR2 FVKESK. CDR3 coding DNA: TGTGCCAGCAGCCAAGACAGATACTATGGCTACACCTTC. Residues: CASSQDRYYGYTF. Looking up the rest from reference TRBV14 and TRBJ1-2 gives the full variable domain: EAGVTQFPSHSVIEKGQTVTLRCDPISGHDNLYWYRRVMGKEIKFLLHFVKESKQDESGMPNNRFLAERTGGTYSTLKVQPAELEDSGVYFCASSQDRYYGYTFGSGTRLTVV.